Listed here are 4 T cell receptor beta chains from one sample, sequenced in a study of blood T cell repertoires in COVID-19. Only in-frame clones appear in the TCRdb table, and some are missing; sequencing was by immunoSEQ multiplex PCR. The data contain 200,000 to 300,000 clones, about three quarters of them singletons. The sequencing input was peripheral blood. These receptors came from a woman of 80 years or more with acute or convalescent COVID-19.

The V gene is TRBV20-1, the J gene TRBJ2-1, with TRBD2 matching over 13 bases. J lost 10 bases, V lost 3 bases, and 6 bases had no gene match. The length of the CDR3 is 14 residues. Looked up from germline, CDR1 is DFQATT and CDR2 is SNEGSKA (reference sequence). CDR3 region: CSASSLAGGREQFF. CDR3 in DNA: TGCAGTGCTAGTTCACTAGCGGGGGGGCGGGAGCAGTTCTTC.

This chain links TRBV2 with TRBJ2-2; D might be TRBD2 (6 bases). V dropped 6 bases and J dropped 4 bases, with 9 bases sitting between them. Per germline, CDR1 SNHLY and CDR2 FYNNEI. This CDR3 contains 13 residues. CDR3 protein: CASRREVTGELFF. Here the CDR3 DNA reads TGTGCCAGCAGAAGGGAGGTCACCGGGGAGCTGTTTTTT.

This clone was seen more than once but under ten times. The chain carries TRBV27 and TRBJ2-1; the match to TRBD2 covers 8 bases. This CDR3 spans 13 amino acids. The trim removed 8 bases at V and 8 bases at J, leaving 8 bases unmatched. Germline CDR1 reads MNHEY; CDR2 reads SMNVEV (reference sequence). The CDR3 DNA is TGTGCCAGCGCTTTCGGGGGGGCCGATGAGCAGTTCTTC. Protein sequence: CASAFGGADEQFF.

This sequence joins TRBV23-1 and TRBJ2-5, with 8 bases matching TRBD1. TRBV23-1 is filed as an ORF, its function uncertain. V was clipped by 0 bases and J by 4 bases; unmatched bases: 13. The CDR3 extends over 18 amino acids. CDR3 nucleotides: TGCGCCAGCAGTCAATCAGGCCAGGGGGCAGTAGTTCGAGAGACCCAGTACTTC. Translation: CASSQSGQGAVVRETQYF.